Each of the 30 T cell receptor beta chains below was sequenced from the same sample in a study of T cell responses to AZD1222 COVID-19 vaccine. Sequencing was performed with immunoSEQ multiplex PCR; in TCRdb, only in-frame clones are kept and a portion is missing. The repertoire has about 110,000 clones, 75% to 90% of them found once; the top ten carry 3.5% to 4.5%. This specimen was peripheral blood, taken on day 0 of AZD1222 vaccination. These receptors were obtained from an adult in good health.

This clone was detected a few times. This chain links TRBV19 with TRBJ1-5; no clear D gene. V lost 6 bases and J 7 bases, leaving 16 bases between the germline ends. CDR3 length: 14 residues. Germline V gene lookup returns CDR1 LNHDA and CDR2 SQIVND (reference sequence). CDR3: CASRYSGLGQPQHF. The DNA for the CDR3 is TGTGCCAGTAGGTACTCCGGGTTAGGCCAGCCCCAGCATTTT.

The V gene is TRBV29-1, the J gene TRBJ1-1; D gene ambiguous. Germline V lookup: CDR1 SQVTM, CDR2 ANQGSEA. The CDR3 runs 13 residues. V was trimmed by 2 bases and J by 1 base, leaving 8 bases between them. The CDR3 region has the DNA TGCAGCGTTGAAAGGGATAGGAACACTGAAGCTTTCTTT. It yields the protein CSVERDRNTEAFF.

V and J are TRBV6-5 and TRBJ1-3; D gene uncertain. Germline V gene lookup returns CDR1 MNHEY and CDR2 SVGAGI. This CDR3 is built from 15 residues. Trimming stripped 6 bases from V and 0 bases from J, with 12 bases between. CDR3 protein: CASRLAHSSGNTIYF. CDR3 nucleotide sequence: TGTGCCAGCAGGTTAGCCCACAGCTCTGGAAACACCATATATTTT.

This chain uses TRBV14 with TRBJ1-2; no firm D call. The ends were cut back, 6 bases at V and 10 bases at J, with 21 bases in the middle. This CDR3 has 14 amino acids. From germline, CDR1 is SGHDN and CDR2 FVKESK. In nucleotides, the CDR3 is TGTGCCAGCAGAGACATGGGGAGTAGTGTGGACTACACCTTC. Protein: CASRDMGSSVDYTF.

The chain is built from TRBV7-9 and TRBJ1-5, with D uncertain. The CDR3 runs to 16 residues. Germline V gene sequence: CDR1 SEHNR, CDR2 FQNEAQ (reference sequence). V lost 1 base and J 3 bases, leaving 13 bases between the germline ends. CDR3 sequence: CASSLGSGGNNQPQHF. DNA of the CDR3: TGTGCCAGCAGCTTAGGATCAGGAGGGAACAATCAGCCCCAGCATTTT.

This CDR3 reads CASSYSIGGQKGYTF. In nucleotides, the CDR3 is TGTGCCAGCAGTTACTCGATTGGGGGCCAGAAAGGCTACACCTTC. V is TRBV6-5 and J is TRBJ1-2; TRBD1 is a possible D gene (6 bases). The CDR3 spans 15 residues. V lost 0 bases to trimming and J lost 8 bases, with 16 bases between them. The germline gives CDR1 MNHEY, CDR2 SVGAGI.

The V gene is TRBV13, the J gene TRBJ2-7, with 11 bases matching TRBD2. CDR3 length equals 13 residues. V was pared by 4 bases and J by 4 bases, with 0 bases of the junction left unmatched. Germline assignment: CDR1 PRHDT and CDR2 FYEKMQ (reference sequence). The CDR3: CASSSSGRYEQYF. The CDR3 DNA is TGTGCCAGCAGCTCTAGCGGGAGGTACGAGCAGTACTTC.

The chain links TRBV15 to TRBJ1-6; TRBD1 is a possible D gene (5 bases). V shed 3 bases and J shed 9 bases, with 12 bases lying between them. The CDR3 length is 14 residues. The V gene's germline CDR1 is LNHNV and CDR2 YYDKDF (reference sequence). CDR3 in DNA: TGTGCCACCAGCAGCCGGGCAGGGCCTTCACCCCTCCACTTT. This gives the protein CATSSRAGPSPLHF.

In nucleotides, the CDR3 is TGCGCCAGCAGCCGTGAGGAGAATGATCCATCAGATACGCAGTATTTT. Its protein product is CASSREENDPSDTQYF. The chain links TRBV5-1 to TRBJ2-3, with D uncertain. The CDR3 has 16 amino acids. Trimming removed 4 bases from V and 4 bases from J, with 19 bases in between. Germline V gene sequence: CDR1 SGHRS, CDR2 YFSETQ.

The chain combines TRBV6-2 or TRBV6-3 with TRBJ1-2; TRBD1 matches 8 bases. J gave up 4 bases and V 0 bases, and 4 bases lay outside the gene matches. The germline gives CDR1 MNHEY, CDR2 SVGEGT. The CDR3 has 15 amino acids. The CDR3 spells CASSYSRQGSYGYTF. The CDR3 DNA reads TGTGCCAGCAGTTACTCGAGACAGGGGAGCTATGGCTACACCTTC.

The V and J genes are TRBV30 and TRBJ2-7; D could derive from TRBD1 or TRBD2 (5 bases each). The CDR3 has 13 amino acids. In germline, CDR1 is GTSNPN, CDR2 SVGIG (reference sequence). V lost 4 bases, J lost 1 base, and 11 bases lay in between. CDR3 sequence: CAWKGSPSYEQYF. The CDR3, as DNA: TGTGCCTGGAAGGGGAGCCCATCCTACGAGCAGTACTTC.

The chain links TRBV19 to TRBJ1-2; 9 bases match TRBD1. With 2 bases clipped from V and 5 bases from J, the junction kept 6 bases outside the gene matches. The CDR3 covers 15 residues. Germline V CDR1 and CDR2: LNHDA, SQIVND (reference sequence). CDR3 sequence: CASSINRGPGYGYTF. The DNA of the CDR3 is TGTGCCAGTAGTATAAACAGGGGGCCAGGGTATGGCTACACCTTC.

This rearrangement joins TRBV7-8 to TRBJ1-6; 7 bases are a match to TRBD1. Germline V gene lookup returns CDR1 SGHVS and CDR2 FQNEAQ. V trimming: 5 bases; J trimming: 3 bases; junction bases outside the gene matches: 7. The CDR3 has 16 residues. CDR3 residues: CASSTRRDSYNSPLHF. CDR3 in DNA: TGTGCCAGCAGCACTCGCCGGGACAGCTATAATTCACCCCTCCACTTT.

J is TRBJ2-3 and V is TRBV20-1, with D unresolved. V lost 4 bases, J lost 2 bases, and 4 bases lay in between. This CDR3 is 11 amino acids long. Germline CDR1 reads DFQATT; CDR2 reads SNEGSKA (reference sequence). DNA of the CDR3: TGCAGTGCTACTTTCACAGATACGCAGTATTTT. Translated: CSATFTDTQYF.

This clone was picked up a small number of times. This chain links TRBV7-7 with TRBJ2-7; 8 nucleotides match TRBD1. Germline trimming cut 5 bases from V and 3 bases from J; bases unmatched to any gene: 9. CDR3 length: 15 residues. CDR1 and CDR2 (germline): SSHAT, FNYEAQ (reference sequence). The chain's CDR3 is CASSTGQGLGYEQYF. In nucleotides, the CDR3 is TGTGCCAGCAGCACTGGACAGGGTCTGGGCTACGAGCAGTACTTC.

V is TRBV12-5 and J is TRBJ1-2; TRBD1 matches 10 bases. The J segment lost 2 bases and the V segment lost 5 bases, leaving 8 bases of the junction unmatched. The CDR3 extends over 16 amino acids. Germline V gives CDR1 LGHNT, CDR2 FRNRAP. CDR3 coding DNA: TGTGCTAGTGGTGACAGGGGGCGCGGTATCAACTATGGCTACACCTTC. This codes for CASGDRGRGINYGYTF.

The CDR3 bases are TGTGCCAGCTCACCTTCCTACACCCCCAAGGAGCAGTACTTC. Translated: CASSPSYTPKEQYF. The V call is TRBV18, the J call TRBJ2-7; D gene unclear. The CDR3 length is 14 residues. V dropped 3 bases and J dropped 7 bases, with 16 bases sitting between them. Germline lookup yields CDR1 KGHSH and CDR2 LQKENI.

The CDR3 sequence is CASSYSPGRGYTF. The CDR3 DNA is TGTGCCAGCAGTTACTCTCCAGGTCGTGGCTACACCTTC. V is TRBV6-5 and J is TRBJ1-2; no firm D call. Germline CDR1 and CDR2: MNHEY and SVGAGI. V was clipped by 0 bases and J by 7 bases, with 9 bases between them. CDR3 length: 13 residues.

This chain links TRBV30 with TRBJ2-7; unclear D gene. The length of the CDR3 is 14 residues. Deletions cut 0 bases from V and 3 bases from J, with 12 bases between. Germline lookup yields CDR1 GTSNPN and CDR2 SVGIG (reference sequence). The CDR3 region is CAWSVLSGVYEQYF. The CDR3 DNA follows: TGTGCCTGGAGTGTACTCAGTGGAGTCTACGAGCAGTACTTC.

The gene calls are TRBV7-2 and TRBJ1-5, with D perhaps TRBD1 (6 bases). The CDR3 has 13 amino acids. CDR1 and CDR2 from the germline V gene are SGHTA and FQGNSA. The V gene lost 5 bases and the J gene lost 6 bases, with 11 bases spanning the gap. The CDR3 coding sequence is TGTGCCAGCAGCACCCGGGACACTCAGCCCCAGCATTTT. Translating it yields CASSTRDTQPQHF.

This clone appeared a few times. The chain carries TRBV7-7 and TRBJ2-2; 10 nucleotides agree with TRBD1. In germline, CDR1 is SSHAT, CDR2 FNYEAQ (reference sequence). The CDR3 contains 15 residues. The trim removed 6 bases at V and 5 bases at J, leaving 6 bases unmatched. The CDR3 sequence: CASRTGTGDTGELFF. The CDR3 bases are TGTGCCAGCAGAACCGGGACAGGGGATACCGGGGAGCTGTTTTTT.

V usage is TRBV30 and J usage is TRBJ2-1; TRBD2 matches 10 bases. Unmatched junction bases numbered 3, after V lost 1 base and J lost 9 bases. This CDR3 is 13 amino acids long. Per germline, CDR1 GTSNPN and CDR2 SVGIG (reference sequence). The CDR3 here is CAWSGVAGGEQFF. In DNA, the CDR3 is TGTGCCTGGAGTGGTGTAGCGGGGGGTGAGCAGTTCTTC.

This sequence joins TRBV30 and TRBJ1-1; D unresolved. The CDR3 loop spans 11 amino acids. Germline CDR1 and CDR2: GTSNPN and SVGIG (reference sequence). V lost 5 bases to trimming and J lost 10 bases, with 14 bases between them. CDR3 loop: CAWVRGGVAFF. The CDR3 DNA reads TGTGCCTGGGTTAGAGGAGGTGTAGCTTTCTTT.

The chain joins TRBV7-2 to TRBJ2-6; 11 positions match TRBD1. This CDR3 contains 17 residues. Per germline, CDR1 SGHTA and CDR2 FQGNSA. The V segment lost 5 bases and the J segment 2 bases; nucleotides outside the gene matches: 5. The CDR3 nucleotides read TGTGCCAGCAGCCCGGGACAGGGGGAACCTGGGGCCAACGTCCTGACTTTC. As protein: CASSPGQGEPGANVLTF.

The chain carries TRBV6-2 or TRBV6-3 and TRBJ1-2; D is unclear. The CDR3 has 13 amino acids. The germline gives CDR1 MNHEY, CDR2 SVGEGT. Trimming left V 3 bases short and J 1 base short, with 6 bases between. This chain's CDR3 is CASSYGGNYGYTF. The DNA of the CDR3 is TGTGCCAGCAGTTATGGAGGTAACTATGGCTACACCTTC.

The chain combines TRBV4-1 with TRBJ1-5; 8 bases are a match to TRBD1. Trimming cost V 6 bases and J 3 bases; bases outside gene matches: 7. CDR3 size: 15 residues. Germline V lookup: CDR1 MGHRA, CDR2 YSYEKL. CDR3 sequence (DNA): TGCGCCAGCAGTGAACGGACAGGGACCAATCAGCCCCAGCATTTT. Amino acids: CASSERTGTNQPQHF.

The chain links TRBV4-2 to TRBJ2-7, with 7 bases fitting TRBD2. V lost 1 base to trimming and J lost 2 bases; unmatched junction nucleotides: 5. The CDR3 is made up of 15 amino acids. Looked up from germline, CDR1 is LGHNA and CDR2 is YNFKEQ. In DNA form, the CDR3 reads TGTGCCAGCAGCCAAGGGCATGGGACTACCTACGAGCAGTACTTC. The encoded protein is CASSQGHGTTYEQYF.

This rearrangement joins TRBV10-1 to TRBJ1-5, with 9 bases lining up with TRBD1. V shed 6 bases, J shed 1 base, and the junction held 10 bases outside the gene matches. Germline assignment: CDR1 WNHNN and CDR2 SYGVQD (reference sequence). The CDR3 extends over 17 amino acids. The CDR3 here is CASSPEGDRESNQPQHF. The CDR3 DNA follows: TGCGCCAGCAGCCCCGAAGGGGACAGGGAAAGCAATCAGCCCCAGCATTTT.

This chain uses TRBV6-4 with TRBJ2-6; D is unresolved. Looked up from germline, CDR1 is MRHNA and CDR2 is SNTAGT. V lost 4 bases and J lost 0, with 1 base in between. CDR3 length equals 13 residues. The CDR3 coding sequence is TGTGCCAGCAGTGGCTCTGGGGCCAACGTCCTGACTTTC. Amino acids: CASSGSGANVLTF.

This CDR3 reads CASSFRGGDEKLFF. Written as DNA, the CDR3 is TGTGCCAGCAGTTTTAGAGGGGGGGATGAAAAACTGTTTTTT. The chain recombines TRBV27 with TRBJ1-4; tentative D call: TRBD1 (6 bases). This CDR3 contains 14 residues. The germline CDR1 and CDR2 sequences are MNHEY and SMNVEV (reference sequence). Trimming shortened V by 3 bases and J by 6 bases, and 11 bases separated the two germline ends.